A selection of T cell receptor beta chains follows, all from one sample in a study of patients and donors after allogeneic stem cell transplantation. One entry per CDR3 protein, called by TCRdb with MiXCR from the RT-PCR reads. This table has 920,000 or so distinct CDR3 sequences, 18% appearing once. The sample consisted of blood, either unsorted or a sorted T cell fraction (not recorded which). The receptors were sampled from a human donor who was either an allogeneic HSCT recipient or a stem cell or donor lymphocyte infusion donor (not recorded which). It is not recorded whose cells these are; they may come from a transplant donor. Both conserved end residues are trimmed from each CDR3.

>TRBV3-1|TRBJ1-4
ASRTGTVEKLF
>TRBV7-6|TRBJ2-5
ASSREISSQETQY
>TRBV9|TRBJ2-7
ASSKDSSEQY
>TRBV3-1|TRBJ1-2
ASSQGFQI
>TRBV12-3/TRBV12-4|TRBJ2-7
ASSSGTEFYEQY
>TRBV7-9|TRBJ2-7
ASSFSLPGQRADEQY
>TRBV7-2|TRBJ2-5
ASSLGGRTSAKTQY
>TRBV4-1|TRBJ2-2
ASSQPGVGTGELF
>TRBV6-2/TRBV6-3|TRBJ2-3
ASSRTSSTDTQY
>TRBV20-1|TRBJ2-5
SASSGSYQETQY
>TRBV12-3/TRBV12-4|TRBJ2-2
ASSLVAWGSNTGELF
>TRBV27|TRBJ2-7
ASSSGPGYEQY
>TRBV2|TRBJ2-3
ASLRGLASSDTQY
>TRBV5-1|TRBJ2-3
ATSAGTGKTDTQY
>TRBV12-3/TRBV12-4|TRBJ1-5
ASSITGATGPQH
>TRBV6-1|TRBJ1-1
ASRQGSMNTEAF
>TRBV2|TRBJ1-6
ASSRQLSSYNSPLH
>TRBV4-1|TRBJ1-4
ASSQIFTEKLF
>TRBV6-1|TRBJ1-1
ASSARQVGSTEAF
>TRBV18|TRBJ2-2
ASSPPWTGGTGELF
>TRBV15|TRBJ2-1
ATSRDSASGDPRPYNEQF
>TRBV3-1|TRBJ2-2
ASSQGGIGWSGELF
>TRBV12-3/TRBV12-4|TRBJ2-2
ASSLHHGQGNTGELF
>TRBV4-1|TRBJ1-1
ASSQLTSNTEAF
>TRBV7-9|TRBJ2-1
ASSLLLDWDEQF
>TRBV4-1|TRBJ2-7
ASSANWGEQY
>TRBV6-1|TRBJ2-3
ASSKKGSPLTDTQY
>TRBV6-1|TRBJ2-1
ASSRRSQLTYNEQF
>TRBV9|TRBJ2-5
ASSIRGQGSQETQY
>TRBV3-1|TRBJ1-1
ASSQEKQAMNTEAF
>TRBV4-1|TRBJ1-5
ASSQVSVRQPQH
>TRBV27|TRBJ2-5
ASSSTQETQY
>TRBV7-8|TRBJ2-1
ASNRDDEQF
>TRBV7-9|TRBJ1-1
ASSRTGEMNTEAF
>TRBV10-3|TRBJ2-2
AISETTSGGAGELF
>TRBV11-1|TRBJ2-2
ASRPGPGELF
>TRBV12-3/TRBV12-4|TRBJ1-1
ASSFSPLTGNTEAF
>TRBV10-3|TRBJ1-2
AISGRTGDGYT
>TRBV29-1|TRBJ2-1
SVPDYNEQF
>TRBV20-1|TRBJ2-1
SARDGGRIQQF